The clone carrying this T cell receptor beta chain has a handful of counts. The antigen is unknown. The data derive from a study of blood T cells in healthy people across ages. Findings and caveats of the study: CMV infection status of these donors was not known.

Alongside a J-beta primer mix, a sample-barcoded 5' primer served in a second PCR lasting roughly 6 to 11 cycles. TCRdb fed the 5' RACE reads into MiXCR, producing one record per CDR3 protein. The sample lists some 700,000 distinct CDR3 sequences; roughly 41% were seen once. Sequences were obtained from blood. The receptor was isolated from a woman aged 60-75 years in good health.

The CDR3 sequence is CASSTAPTNEKLFF. The CDR3 region has the DNA TGCGCCAGCAGTACGGCACCAACTAATGAAAAACTGTTTTTT. This chain connects TRBV5-1 to TRBJ1-4; D is ambiguous. This CDR3 is built from 14 residues. V was cut by 5 bases and J by 0 bases, with 8 bases left in between. The germline V gene has CDR1 SGHRS and CDR2 YFSETQ.